This TCR beta chain emerged from a study of T cell changes during pregnancy in multiple sclerosis (dated by TCRdb to about 2019). Background on the whole study: In women with multiple sclerosis, the researchers looked at how the T cell repertoire shifted as pregnancy progressed.

The germline V gene provides CDR1 SGHTA and CDR2 FQGNSA. The CDR3 measures 16 amino acids from cysteine to phenylalanine. The sequence is cut down to CDR3 DNA, 48 bases in frame from base 1. The junction shows trimming of 5 bases on V and 4 bases on J, and the gene matches do not reach 9 bases of it. Receptor amplification or capture employed the immunoSEQ multiplex PCR assay. The table comes from immuneACCESS by way of TCRdb, which keeps in-frame sequences with V and J called. Part of the clones is missing from these tables; in studies checked, under half for an unresolved V gene and the rest for unknown reasons. This sample gives roughly 34,000 clones in total; about 87% of them show up just once. Around 3.4% of the sample is held by the ten biggest clonotypes. Notes on this clone: The specificity of this receptor is unknown. Base qualities are not provided; no much larger clone lies one nucleotide away. Other nucleotide sequences in the sample specify the same CDR3.

The TCR sequence derives from a female donor with multiple sclerosis, enrolled in a pregnancy study. The V and J segments used are TRBV7-2 and TRBJ2-1, and 9 junction bases match TRBD2. The sequenced sample was CD8+ T cells from peripheral blood mononuclear cells, obtained in the third trimester of pregnancy. CDR3 protein: CASSLLAGGRYNEQFF. The DNA is TGTGCCAGCAGCCTCCTTGCGGGGGGGCGTTACAATGAGCAGTTCTTC.